This T cell receptor (beta chain) was documented in a study of blood T cell repertoires in COVID-19. In the original processing: Amplified reference gene primers provided the basis for estimating nucleated cell counts. Using immunoSEQ multiplex PCR, the repertoire was profiled, and TCRdb retains in-frame clones only, with some absent. V and J calls and clone size are those listed in that table; D and trimming were worked out from the DNA. Of roughly 500,000 clones listed, approximately 90% are singletons. The germline V gene has CDR1 SGDLS and CDR2 YYNGEE. CDR3 size: 13 residues. V was shortened by 7 bases and J by 7 bases, with 12 bases between the two germline ends. Self-reported history from a screening survey and questionnaire set each donor's cohort.

This chain uses TRBV9 with TRBJ1-6, with a possible D match to TRBD1 (6 bases). The sample was PBMCs or T cells enriched from blood (not recorded which). The TCR comes from a woman aged 55-70 years who had recovered from COVID-19. The CDR3 DNA follows: TGTGCCAGCGGCACAGGGCGGAATTCACCCCTCCACTTT. Translated: CASGTGRNSPLHF. The variable domain in full, completed from reference TRBV9 and TRBJ1-6, reads DSGVTQTPKHLITATGQRVTLRCSPRSGDLSVYWYQQSLDQGLQFLIQYYNGEERAKGNILERFSAQQFPDLHSELNLSSLELGDSALYFCASGTGRNSPLHFGNGTRLTVT.